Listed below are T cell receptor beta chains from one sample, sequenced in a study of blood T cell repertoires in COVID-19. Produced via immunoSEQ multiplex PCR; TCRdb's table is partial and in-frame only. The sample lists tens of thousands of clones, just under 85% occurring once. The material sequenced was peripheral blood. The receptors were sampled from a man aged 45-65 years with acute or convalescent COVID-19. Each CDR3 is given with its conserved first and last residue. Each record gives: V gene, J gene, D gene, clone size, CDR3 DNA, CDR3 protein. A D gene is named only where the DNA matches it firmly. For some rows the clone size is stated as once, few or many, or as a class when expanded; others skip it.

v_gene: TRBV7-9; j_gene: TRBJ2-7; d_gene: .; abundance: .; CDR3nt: TGTGCCAGCACCCCTCCGAGGACCTACGAGCAGTACTTC; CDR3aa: CASTPPRTYEQYF
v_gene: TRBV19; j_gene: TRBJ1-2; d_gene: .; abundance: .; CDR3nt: TGTGCCAGTAGTATGCCTCAGACTTTCTATGGCTACACCTTC; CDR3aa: CASSMPQTFYGYTF
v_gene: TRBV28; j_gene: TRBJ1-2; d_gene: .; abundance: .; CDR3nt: TGTGCCAGCAGTCCCCCGGCCGTACTAAACGGCTACACCTTC; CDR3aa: CASSPPAVLNGYTF
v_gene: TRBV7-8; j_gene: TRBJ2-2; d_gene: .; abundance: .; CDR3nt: TGTGCCAGCAGCTTAGGAGGATTGTACACCGGGGAGCTGTTTTTT; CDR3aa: CASSLGGLYTGELFF
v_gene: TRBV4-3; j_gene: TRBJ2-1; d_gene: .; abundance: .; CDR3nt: TGCGCCAGCAGCAAAAAGGAGGTTGTGGGCAATGAGCAGTTCTTC; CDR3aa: CASSKKEVVGNEQFF
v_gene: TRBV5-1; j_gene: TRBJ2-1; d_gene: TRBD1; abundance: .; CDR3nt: TGCGCCAGCAGCTGGGCGGACAGGGCCGATGAGCAGTTCTTC; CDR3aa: CASSWADRADEQFF
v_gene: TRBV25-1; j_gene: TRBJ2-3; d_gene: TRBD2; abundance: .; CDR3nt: TGTGCCAGCGTAGCGGGAGCCGCCTTCGGTACGCAGTATTTT; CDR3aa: CASVAGAAFGTQYF
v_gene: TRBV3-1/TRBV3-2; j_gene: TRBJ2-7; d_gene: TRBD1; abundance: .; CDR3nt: TGTGCCAGCAGCCAGGTTTATGGACAGGGCTACGAGCAGTACTTC; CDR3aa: CASSQVYGQGYEQYF
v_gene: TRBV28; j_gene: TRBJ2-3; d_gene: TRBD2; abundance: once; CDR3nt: TGTGCCAGCAGTGACCCCGGGACTAGCCCCGATACGCAGTATTTT; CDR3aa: CASSDPGTSPDTQYF
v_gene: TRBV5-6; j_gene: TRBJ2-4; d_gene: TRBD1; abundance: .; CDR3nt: TGTGCCAGCAGCCGGGACAGGTTGGACATTCAGTACTTC; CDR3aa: CASSRDRLDIQYF
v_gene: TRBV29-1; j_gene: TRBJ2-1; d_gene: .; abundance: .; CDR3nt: TGCAGCGTAAGGGGGAGCTCCTACAATGAGCAGTTCTTC; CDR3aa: CSVRGSSYNEQFF
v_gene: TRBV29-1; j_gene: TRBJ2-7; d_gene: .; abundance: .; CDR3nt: TGCAGCGTTGATTCAGGGACCTACGAGCAGTACTTC; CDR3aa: CSVDSGTYEQYF
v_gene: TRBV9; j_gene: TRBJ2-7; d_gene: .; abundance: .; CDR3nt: TGTGCCAGCAGCGTAGCTTCGGTGAACTCCTACGAGCAGTACTTC; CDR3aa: CASSVASVNSYEQYF
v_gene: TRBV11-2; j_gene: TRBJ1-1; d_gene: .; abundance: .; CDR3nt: TGTGCCAGCAGCTTTAATTCAGGGGCTCTAGAAGCTTTCTTT; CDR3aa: CASSFNSGALEAFF
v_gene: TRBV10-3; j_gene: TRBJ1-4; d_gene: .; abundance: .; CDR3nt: TGTGCCACACAGGACAGTACTAATGAAAAACTGTTTTTT; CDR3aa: CATQDSTNEKLFF
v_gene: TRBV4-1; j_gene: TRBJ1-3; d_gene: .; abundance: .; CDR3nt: TGCGCCAGCAGCCAAGATGTCGGGGGAATCGGAAACACCATATATTTT; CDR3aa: CASSQDVGGIGNTIYF
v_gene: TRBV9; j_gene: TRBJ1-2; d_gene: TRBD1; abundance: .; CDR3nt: TGTGCCAGCAGCAAACTAGGACAGGGGGCCTATGGCTACACCTTC; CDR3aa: CASSKLGQGAYGYTF
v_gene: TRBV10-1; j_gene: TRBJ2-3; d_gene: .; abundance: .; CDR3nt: TGCGCCAGCAGTGAGCAGGGGAGTTCTACAGATACGCAGTATTTT; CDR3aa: CASSEQGSSTDTQYF
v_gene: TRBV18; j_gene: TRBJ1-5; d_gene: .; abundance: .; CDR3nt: TGTGCCAGCTCACCAACAGTCGGCAATCAGCCCCAGCATTTT; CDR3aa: CASSPTVGNQPQHF